Listed here are 3 T cell receptor beta chains from one sample, sequenced in a study of response to subunit inactivated influenza vaccine. Each CDR3 protein is one row after TCRdb ran MiXCR on the RT-PCR reads. The sample yields under 500,000 distinct CDR3 sequences, approximately 11% seen once. This specimen was PBMCs from blood, taken roughly 47 days after vaccination. The source of these receptors is a man in his fifties or sixties who received an inactivated influenza vaccine.

V and J are TRBV29-1 and TRBJ2-7, with 7 bases matching TRBD1. The CDR3 is 15 amino acids. Germline CDR1 is SQVTM and CDR2 is ANQGSEA. The ends lost 6 bases at V and 3 bases at J; junction bases unmatched: 14. The CDR3 is CSVAGTAELDYEQYF. CDR3 nucleotides: TGCAGCGTAGCCGGGACAGCCGAGTTAGACTACGAGCAGTACTTC.

This clonotype was recorded once. This chain links TRBV5-8 with TRBJ2-5; D may be TRBD2 (6 bases). The CDR3 spans 16 residues. The V gene's germline CDR1 is SGHTS and CDR2 YDEGEE. The V and J ends lost 4 bases and 2 bases respectively, with 18 bases between them. The DNA of the CDR3 is TGTGCCAGCAGCGAGGTCGGGGGTTTGCGGCAAGAGACCCAGTACTTC. This gives the protein CASSEVGGLRQETQYF.

This clonotype has more than one count but fewer than ten. This rearrangement joins TRBV9 to TRBJ2-7, with 8 bases aligning to TRBD2. Germline V CDR1 and CDR2: SGDLS, YYNGEE. The V segment lost 4 bases and the J segment 2 bases; nucleotides outside the gene matches: 8. The CDR3 is 15 residues long. The CDR3 region is CASSKLAEAPYEQYF. The CDR3 DNA reads TGTGCCAGCAGCAAACTAGCGGAAGCCCCCTACGAGCAGTACTTC.